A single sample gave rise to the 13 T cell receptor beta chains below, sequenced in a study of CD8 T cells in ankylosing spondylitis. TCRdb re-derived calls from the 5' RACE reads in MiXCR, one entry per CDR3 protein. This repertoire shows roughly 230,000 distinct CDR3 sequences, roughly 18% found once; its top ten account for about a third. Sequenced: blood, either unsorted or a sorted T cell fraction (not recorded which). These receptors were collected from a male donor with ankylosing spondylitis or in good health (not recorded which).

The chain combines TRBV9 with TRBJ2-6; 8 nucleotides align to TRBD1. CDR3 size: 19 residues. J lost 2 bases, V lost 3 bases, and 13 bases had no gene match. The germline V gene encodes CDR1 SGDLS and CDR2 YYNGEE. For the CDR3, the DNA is TGTGCCAGCAGCGCGCTGGGGGGACAGGATTTCCCTGGGGCCAACGTCCTGACTTTC. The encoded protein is CASSALGGQDFPGANVLTF.

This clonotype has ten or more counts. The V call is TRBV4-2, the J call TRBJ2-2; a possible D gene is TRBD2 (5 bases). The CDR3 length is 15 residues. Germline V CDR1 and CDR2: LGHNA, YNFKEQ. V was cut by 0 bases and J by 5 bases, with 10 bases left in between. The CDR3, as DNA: TGTGCCAGCAGCCAAGAGGGAGAGGTTACCGGGGAGCTGTTTTTT. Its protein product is CASSQEGEVTGELFF.

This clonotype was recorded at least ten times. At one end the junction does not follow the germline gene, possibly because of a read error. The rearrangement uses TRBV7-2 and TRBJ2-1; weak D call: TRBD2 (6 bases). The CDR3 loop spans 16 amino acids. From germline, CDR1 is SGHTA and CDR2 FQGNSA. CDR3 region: CASSLAREYPYNEQFF. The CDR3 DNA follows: TGTGCCAGCAGTTTAGCCCGGGAGTACCCCTACAATGAGCAGTTCTTC.

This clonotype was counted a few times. This chain's CDR3 is CASSLGQGVGAYEQYF. Here the CDR3 DNA reads TGTGCCAGCAGCCTGGGACAGGGGGTTGGGGCCTACGAGCAGTACTTC. The rearrangement joins TRBV5-6 to TRBJ2-7; 11 positions match TRBD1. Germline loops: CDR1 SGHDT, CDR2 YYEEEE. Trimming cost V 4 bases and J 2 bases; bases outside gene matches: 8. CDR3 length equals 16 residues.

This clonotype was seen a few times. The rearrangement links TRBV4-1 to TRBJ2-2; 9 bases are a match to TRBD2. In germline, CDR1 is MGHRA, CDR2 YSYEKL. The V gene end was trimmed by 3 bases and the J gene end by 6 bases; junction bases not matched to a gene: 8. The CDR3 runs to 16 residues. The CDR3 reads CASSHLSGSGAGELFF. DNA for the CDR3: TGCGCCAGCAGCCACCTTAGCGGGAGTGGGGCCGGGGAGCTGTTTTTT.

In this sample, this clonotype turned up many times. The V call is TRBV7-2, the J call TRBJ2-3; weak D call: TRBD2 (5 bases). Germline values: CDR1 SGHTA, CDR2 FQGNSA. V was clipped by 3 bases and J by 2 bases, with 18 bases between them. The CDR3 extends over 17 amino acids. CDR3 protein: CASSLKQAAVPTDTQYF. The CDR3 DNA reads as TGTGCCAGCAGCTTGAAGCAGGCAGCGGTTCCCACAGATACGCAGTATTTT.

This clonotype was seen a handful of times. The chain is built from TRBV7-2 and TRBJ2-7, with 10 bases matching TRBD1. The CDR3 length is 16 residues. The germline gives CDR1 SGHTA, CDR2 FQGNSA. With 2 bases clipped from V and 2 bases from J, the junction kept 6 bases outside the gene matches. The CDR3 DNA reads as TGTGCCAGCAGCTTAACATGGACAGGGGGAACCTACGAGCAGTACTTC. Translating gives CASSLTWTGGTYEQYF. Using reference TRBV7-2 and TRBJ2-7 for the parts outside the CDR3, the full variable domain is GAGVSQSPSNKVTEKGKDVELRCDPISGHTALYWYRQSLGQGLEFLIYFQGNSAPDKSGLPSDRFSAERTGGSVSTLTIQRTQQEDSAVYLCASSLTWTGGTYEQYFGPGTRLTVT.

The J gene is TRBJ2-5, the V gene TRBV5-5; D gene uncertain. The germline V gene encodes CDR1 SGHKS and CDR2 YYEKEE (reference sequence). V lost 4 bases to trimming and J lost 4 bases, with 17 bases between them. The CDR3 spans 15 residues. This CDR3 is CASSPALSRAETQYF. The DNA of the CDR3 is TGTGCCAGCAGCCCGGCCCTGTCTAGGGCAGAGACCCAGTACTTC.

This CDR3 is CSVEDYVPPLWFF. CDR3 nucleotides: TGCAGCGTTGAAGATTACGTCCCCCCTTTATGGTTCTTC. The V and J genes are TRBV29-1 and TRBJ2-1; D gene uncertain. The germline V gene has CDR1 SQVTM and CDR2 ANQGSEA. CDR3 size: 13 residues. Trimming cost V 0 bases and J 15 bases, with 18 bases left between them.

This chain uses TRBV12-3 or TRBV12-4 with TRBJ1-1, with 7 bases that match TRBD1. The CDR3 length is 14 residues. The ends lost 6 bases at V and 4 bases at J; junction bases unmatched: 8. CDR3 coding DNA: TGTGCCAGCAGAAGGGAGGGGGCGGCCACTGAAGCTTTCTTT. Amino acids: CASRREGAATEAFF.

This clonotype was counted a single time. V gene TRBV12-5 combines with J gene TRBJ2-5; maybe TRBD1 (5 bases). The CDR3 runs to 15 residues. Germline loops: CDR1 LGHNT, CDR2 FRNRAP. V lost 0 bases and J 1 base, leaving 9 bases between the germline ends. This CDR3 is CASGLVLGLQETQYF. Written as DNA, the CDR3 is TGTGCTAGTGGTTTGGTACTGGGGCTCCAAGAGACCCAGTACTTC. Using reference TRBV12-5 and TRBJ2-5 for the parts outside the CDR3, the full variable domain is DARVTQTPRHKVTEMGQEVTMRCQPILGHNTVFWYRQTMMQGLELLAYFRNRAPLDDSGMPKDRFSAEMPDATLATLKIQPSEPRDSAVYFCASGLVLGLQETQYFGPGTRLLVL.

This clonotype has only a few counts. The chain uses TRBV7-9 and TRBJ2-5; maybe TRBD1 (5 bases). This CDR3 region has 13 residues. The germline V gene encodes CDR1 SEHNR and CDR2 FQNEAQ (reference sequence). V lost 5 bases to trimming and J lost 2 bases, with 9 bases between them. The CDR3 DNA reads TGTGCCAGCAGCGGGGCAGATCAAGAGACCCAGTACTTC. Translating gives CASSGADQETQYF.

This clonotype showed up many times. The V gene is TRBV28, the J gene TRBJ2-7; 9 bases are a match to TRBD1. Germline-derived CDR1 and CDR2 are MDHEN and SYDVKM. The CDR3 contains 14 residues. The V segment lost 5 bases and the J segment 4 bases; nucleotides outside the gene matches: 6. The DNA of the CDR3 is TGTGCCAGCAGTGCCCGGGACAGGGCGTACGAGCAGTACTTC. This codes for CASSARDRAYEQYF.